This TCR beta chain derives from a study of blood T cells in healthy people across ages. About this clonotype itself: Its antigen is unknown.

Alongside a J-beta primer mix, a sample-barcoded 5' primer served in a second PCR lasting about 7 to 11 cycles. Each sample provided no less than 2.5 million CDR3-containing paired-end reads. One entry per CDR3 protein results from TCRdb running MiXCR on the 5' RACE reads. The data show under 950,000 distinct CDR3 sequences, with 20% to 25% seen just once and roughly a fifth held by the top ten. Study-wide findings and caveats: Versus aged donors, long-lived donors had higher diversity and more naive CD4+ cells. Diversity of TCR beta correlated strongly with naive T cell percentage.

The CDR3 length is 13 residues. Unmatched junction bases numbered 9, after V lost 5 bases and J lost 6 bases. Germline V lookup: CDR1 SQVTM, CDR2 ANQGSEA. V usage is TRBV29-1 and J usage is TRBJ1-1, with TRBD1 identical over 7 bases. The sequencing input was blood. The TCR was taken from a man in his sixties or seventies in good health. CDR3 residues: CSVRTGGLAEAFF. Written as DNA, the CDR3 is TGCAGCGTTAGGACAGGAGGACTCGCTGAAGCTTTCTTT.